This T cell receptor (beta chain) appears in the sequencing data of a study of blood T cell repertoires in COVID-19. Study information: T cells, B-cell-depleted T cells, or PBMCs provided the cDNA or gDNA that served as material.

Authors' processing steps: Estimation of nucleated cell counts relied on the amplification of reference gene primers. Sequenced by immunoSEQ multiplex PCR; TCRdb stores in-frame clones only, minus some. Clone size and V and J calls were adopted from that table, with D and trimming inferred from the DNA. The sample has around 300,000 clones, 75% to 90% seen once; the top ten hold less than 2.5%. The source is a man in his fifties or sixties with acute or convalescent COVID-19. Sequences were obtained from peripheral blood.

CDR3 in DNA: TGTGCCAGCAGCCAGACAGGCCCGAACACTGAAGCTTTCTTT. Translation gives CASSQTGPNTEAFF. V is TRBV6-5 and J is TRBJ1-1; D is perhaps TRBD1 (6 bases). CDR3 length equals 14 residues. Germline assignment: CDR1 MNHEY and CDR2 SVGAGI. V shed 6 bases and J shed 1 base, with 12 bases lying between them.